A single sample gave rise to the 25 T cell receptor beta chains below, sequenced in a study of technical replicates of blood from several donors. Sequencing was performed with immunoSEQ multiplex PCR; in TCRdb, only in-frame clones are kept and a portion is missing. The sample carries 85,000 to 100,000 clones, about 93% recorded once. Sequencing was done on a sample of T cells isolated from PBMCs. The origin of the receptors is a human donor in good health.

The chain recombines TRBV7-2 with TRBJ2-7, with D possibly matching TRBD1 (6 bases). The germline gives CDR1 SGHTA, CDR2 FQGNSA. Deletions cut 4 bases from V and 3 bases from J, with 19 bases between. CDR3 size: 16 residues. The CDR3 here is CASSYSNSQGYYEQYF. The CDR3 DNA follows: TGTGCCAGCAGCTACTCTAACTCTCAGGGGTACTACGAGCAGTACTTC. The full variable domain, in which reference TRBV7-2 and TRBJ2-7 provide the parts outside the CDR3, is GAGVSQSPSNKVTEKGKDVELRCDPISGHTALYWYRQSLGQGLEFLIYFQGNSAPDKSGLPSDRFSAERTGGSVSTLTIQRTQQEDSAVYLCASSYSNSQGYYEQYFGPGTRLTVT.

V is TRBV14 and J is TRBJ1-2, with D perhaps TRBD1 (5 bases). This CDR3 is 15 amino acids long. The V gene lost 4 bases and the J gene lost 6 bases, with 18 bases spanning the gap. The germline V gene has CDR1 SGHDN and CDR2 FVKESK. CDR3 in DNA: TGTGCCAGCAGCCTCAGGGCGTACGCTGAGGATGGCTACACCTTC. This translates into CASSLRAYAEDGYTF.

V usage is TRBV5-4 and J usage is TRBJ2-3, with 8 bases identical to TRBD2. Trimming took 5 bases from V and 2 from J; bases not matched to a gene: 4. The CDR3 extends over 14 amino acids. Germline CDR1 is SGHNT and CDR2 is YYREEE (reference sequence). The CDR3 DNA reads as TGTGCCAGCAGGGGCGGGAGGACCACAGATACGCAGTATTTT. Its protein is CASRGGRTTDTQYF.

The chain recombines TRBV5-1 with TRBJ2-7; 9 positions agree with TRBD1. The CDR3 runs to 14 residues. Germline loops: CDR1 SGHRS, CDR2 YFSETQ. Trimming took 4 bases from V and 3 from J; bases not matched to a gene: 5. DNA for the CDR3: TGCGCCAGCAGCACGGGGACAGGGATCTACGAGCAGTACTTC. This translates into CASSTGTGIYEQYF. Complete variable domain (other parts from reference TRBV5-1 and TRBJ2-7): KAGVTQTPRYLIKTRGQQVTLSCSPISGHRSVSWYQQTPGQGLQFLFEYFSETQRNKGNFPGRFSGRQFSNSRSEMNVSTLELGDSALYLCASSTGTGIYEQYFGPGTRLTVT.

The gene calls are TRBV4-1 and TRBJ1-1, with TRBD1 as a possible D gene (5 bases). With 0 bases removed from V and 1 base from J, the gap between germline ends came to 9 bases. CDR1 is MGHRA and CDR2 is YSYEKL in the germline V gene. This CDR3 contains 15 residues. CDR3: CASSQDKGWNTEAFF. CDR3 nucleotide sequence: TGCGCCAGCAGCCAAGACAAGGGGTGGAACACTGAAGCTTTCTTT.

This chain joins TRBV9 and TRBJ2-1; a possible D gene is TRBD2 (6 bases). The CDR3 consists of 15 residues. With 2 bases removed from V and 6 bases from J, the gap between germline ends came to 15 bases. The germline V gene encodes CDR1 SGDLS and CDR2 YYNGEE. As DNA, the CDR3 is TGTGCCAGCAGCGTTGGCCTTCGGGAGTTCAATGAGCAGTTCTTC. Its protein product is CASSVGLREFNEQFF.

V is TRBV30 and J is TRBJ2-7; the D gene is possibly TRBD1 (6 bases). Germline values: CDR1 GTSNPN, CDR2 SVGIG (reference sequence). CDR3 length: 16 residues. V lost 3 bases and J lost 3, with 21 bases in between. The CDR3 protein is CAWREPLTRTDYEQYF. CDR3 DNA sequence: TGTGCCTGGAGAGAACCCCTCACCCGGACAGACTACGAGCAGTACTTC.

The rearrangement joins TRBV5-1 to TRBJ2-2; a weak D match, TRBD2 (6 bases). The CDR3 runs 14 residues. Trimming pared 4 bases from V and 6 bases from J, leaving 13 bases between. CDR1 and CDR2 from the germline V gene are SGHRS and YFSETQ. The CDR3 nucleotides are TGCGCCAGCAGCCCCGGGACTGGCGCCGGGGAGCTGTTTTTT. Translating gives CASSPGTGAGELFF.

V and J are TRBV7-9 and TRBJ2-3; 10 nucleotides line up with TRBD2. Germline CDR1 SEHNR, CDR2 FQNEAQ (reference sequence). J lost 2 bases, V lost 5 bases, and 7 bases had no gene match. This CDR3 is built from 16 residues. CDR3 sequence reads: CASSPVSGGITDTQYF. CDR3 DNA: TGTGCCAGCAGCCCCGTTAGCGGGGGGATCACAGATACGCAGTATTTT.

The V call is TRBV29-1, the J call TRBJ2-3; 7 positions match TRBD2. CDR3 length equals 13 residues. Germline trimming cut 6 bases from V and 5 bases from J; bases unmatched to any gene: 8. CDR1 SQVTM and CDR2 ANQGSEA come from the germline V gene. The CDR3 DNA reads TGCAGCGTCCTGCGGGAGAAAGGAGATACGCAGTATTTT. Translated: CSVLREKGDTQYF.

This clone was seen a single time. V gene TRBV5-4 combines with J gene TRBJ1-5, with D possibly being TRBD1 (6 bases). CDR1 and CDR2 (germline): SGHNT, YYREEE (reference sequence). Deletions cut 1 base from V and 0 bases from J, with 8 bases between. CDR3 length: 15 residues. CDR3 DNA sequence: TGTGCCAGCAGCTTGAACAGGGTTAGCAATCAGCCCCAGCATTTT. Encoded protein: CASSLNRVSNQPQHF.

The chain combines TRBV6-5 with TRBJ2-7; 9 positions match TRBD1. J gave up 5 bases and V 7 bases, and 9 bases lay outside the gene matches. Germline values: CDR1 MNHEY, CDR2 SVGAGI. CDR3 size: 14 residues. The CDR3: CASTRGTGSNEQYF. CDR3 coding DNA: TGTGCCAGCACTCGCGGGACAGGGTCAAACGAGCAGTACTTC.

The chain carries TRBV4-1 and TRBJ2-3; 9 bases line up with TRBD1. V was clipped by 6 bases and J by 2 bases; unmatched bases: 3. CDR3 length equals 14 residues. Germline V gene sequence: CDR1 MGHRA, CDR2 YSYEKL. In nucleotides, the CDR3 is TGCGCCAGCAGAGACAGGGGGAACACAGATACGCAGTATTTT. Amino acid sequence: CASRDRGNTDTQYF.

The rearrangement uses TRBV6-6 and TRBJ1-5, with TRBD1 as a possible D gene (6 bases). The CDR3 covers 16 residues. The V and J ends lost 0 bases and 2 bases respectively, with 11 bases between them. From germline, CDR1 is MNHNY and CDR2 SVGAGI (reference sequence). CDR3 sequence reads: CASSYSSRGGNQPQHF. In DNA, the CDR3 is TGTGCCAGCAGTTACTCGAGCAGGGGAGGCAATCAGCCCCAGCATTTT.

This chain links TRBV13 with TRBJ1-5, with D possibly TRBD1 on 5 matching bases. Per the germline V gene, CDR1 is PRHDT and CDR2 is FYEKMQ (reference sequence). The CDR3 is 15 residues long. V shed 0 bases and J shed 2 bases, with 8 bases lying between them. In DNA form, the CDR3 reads TGTGCCAGCAGCTTAGGCAGGGTCGGCAATCAGCCCCAGCATTTT. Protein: CASSLGRVGNQPQHF.

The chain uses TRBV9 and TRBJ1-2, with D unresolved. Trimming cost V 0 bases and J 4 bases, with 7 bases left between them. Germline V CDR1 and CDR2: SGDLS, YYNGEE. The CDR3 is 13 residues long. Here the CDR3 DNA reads TGTGCCAGCAGCGTAGGAGGAACCTATGGCTACACCTTC. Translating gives CASSVGGTYGYTF.

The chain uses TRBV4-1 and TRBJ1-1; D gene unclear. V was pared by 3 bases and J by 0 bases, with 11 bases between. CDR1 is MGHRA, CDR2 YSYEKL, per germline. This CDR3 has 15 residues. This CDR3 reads CASSQEGAMNTEAFF. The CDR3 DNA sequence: TGCGCCAGCAGCCAGGAGGGCGCCATGAACACTGAAGCTTTCTTT.

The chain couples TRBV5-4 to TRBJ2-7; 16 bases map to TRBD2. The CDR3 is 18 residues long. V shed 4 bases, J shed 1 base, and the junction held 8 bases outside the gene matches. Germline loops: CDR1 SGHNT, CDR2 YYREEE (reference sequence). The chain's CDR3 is CASSAPGLAGGPSYEQYF. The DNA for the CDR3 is TGTGCCAGCAGCGCACCGGGACTAGCGGGAGGGCCGTCCTACGAGCAGTACTTC.

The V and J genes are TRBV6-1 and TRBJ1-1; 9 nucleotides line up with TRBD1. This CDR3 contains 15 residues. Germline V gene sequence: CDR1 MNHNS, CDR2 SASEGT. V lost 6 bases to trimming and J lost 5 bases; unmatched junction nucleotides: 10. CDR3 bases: TGTGCCAGCAGAGTAAAAACCGGGACAGGGACTGAAGCTTTCTTT. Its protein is CASRVKTGTGTEAFF.

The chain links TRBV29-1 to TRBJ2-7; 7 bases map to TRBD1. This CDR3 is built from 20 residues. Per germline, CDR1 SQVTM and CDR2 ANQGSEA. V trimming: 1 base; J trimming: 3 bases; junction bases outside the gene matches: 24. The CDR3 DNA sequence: TGCAGCGTTGAAGGAATTAAACTCCTACTCCGGACAGGCGATGACTACGAGCAGTACTTC. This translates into CSVEGIKLLLRTGDDYEQYF.

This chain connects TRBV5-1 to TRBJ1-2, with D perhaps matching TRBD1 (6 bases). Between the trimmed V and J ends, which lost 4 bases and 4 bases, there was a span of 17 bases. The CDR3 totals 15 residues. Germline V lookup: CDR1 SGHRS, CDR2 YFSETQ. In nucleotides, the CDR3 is TGCGCCAGCAGCCTCGACAGGCGCCACCTCTATGGCTACACCTTC. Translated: CASSLDRRHLYGYTF.

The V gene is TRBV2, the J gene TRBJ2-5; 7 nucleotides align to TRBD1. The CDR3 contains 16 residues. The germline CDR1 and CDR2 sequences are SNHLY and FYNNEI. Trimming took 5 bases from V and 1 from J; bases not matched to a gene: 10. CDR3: CASSFSDRESQETQYF. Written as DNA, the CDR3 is TGTGCCAGCAGTTTCTCTGACAGGGAATCCCAAGAGACCCAGTACTTC.

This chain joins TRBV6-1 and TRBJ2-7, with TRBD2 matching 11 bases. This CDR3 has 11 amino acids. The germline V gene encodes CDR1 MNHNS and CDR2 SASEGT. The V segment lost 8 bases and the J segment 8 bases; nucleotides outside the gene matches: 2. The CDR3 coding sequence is TGTGCCAGCCAGACTAGCGGGAAGCAGTACTTC. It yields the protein CASQTSGKQYF.

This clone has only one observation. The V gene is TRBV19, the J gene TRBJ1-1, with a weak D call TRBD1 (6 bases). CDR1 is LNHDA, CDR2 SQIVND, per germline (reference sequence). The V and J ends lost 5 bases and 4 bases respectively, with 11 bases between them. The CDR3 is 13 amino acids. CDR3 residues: CASSRQGGTEAFF. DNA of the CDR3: TGTGCCAGTAGTCGACAAGGGGGCACTGAAGCTTTCTTT.

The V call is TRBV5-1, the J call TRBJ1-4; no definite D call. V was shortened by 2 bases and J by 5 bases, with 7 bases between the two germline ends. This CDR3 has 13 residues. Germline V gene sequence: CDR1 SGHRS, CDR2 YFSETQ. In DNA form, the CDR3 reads TGCGCCAGCAGCTTCGGGATAAATGAAAAACTGTTTTTT. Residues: CASSFGINEKLFF.